This TCR beta chain is from a study of T cells after yellow fever vaccination. Findings of the study overall: Post-booster samples contained most primary-vaccination clones (more than 95% CD4, around 88% CD8).

For TCR, cDNA came from 5'RACE template switching, which added a universal primer site and UMIs. In TCRdb, the 5' RACE reads were re-called with MiXCR into one record per CDR3 protein. The sample carries about 320,000 distinct CDR3 sequences, approximately 4% recorded once. V shed 3 bases, J shed 7 bases, and the junction held 5 bases outside the gene matches. The CDR3 has 14 amino acids. This clonotype showed up many times. Its antigen is currently unknown. V and J are TRBV12-3 or TRBV12-4 and TRBJ1-5; 8 nucleotides align to TRBD1. This TCR was sampled from a man aged 18 to 35 who received the YFV17D yellow fever vaccine. This sample comprised PBMCs, obtained 15 days after the yellow fever booster vaccination. The chain's CDR3 is CASSFQGAGQPQHF. CDR3 nucleotide sequence: TGTGCCAGCAGTTTTCAGGGGGCCGGGCAGCCCCAGCATTTT.